This is a list of T cell receptor beta chains from one sample in a study of T cell responses to AZD1222 COVID-19 vaccine. Repertoires were generated with immunoSEQ multiplex PCR, while TCRdb's copy carries only in-frame clones and drops some. Among 200,000 to 250,000 clones listed, more than 85% were seen once. The sample in question was peripheral blood, obtained on day 0 of MenACWY control vaccination. The receptors stem from an adult in good health. CDR3s include the opening cysteine and the closing phenylalanine or tryptophan. Each record gives: CDR3 DNA, CDR3 protein, D gene, J gene, clone size, V gene. A D gene is named only where the DNA matches it firmly. The size of a clone is reported for some rows only, either as once, few or many, or as a class for expanded clones.

CDR3nt: TGTGCCAGCAGTTACGGGAGAAATAGCAATCAGCCCCAGCATTTT
CDR3aa: CASSYGRNSNQPQHF
d_gene: -
j_gene: TRBJ1-5
abundance: -
v_gene: TRBV6-6

CDR3nt: TGTGCCAGCAGCCAGGGGGCGTACACTGAAGCTTTCTTT
CDR3aa: CASSQGAYTEAFF
d_gene: TRBD1
j_gene: TRBJ1-1
abundance: few
v_gene: TRBV5-4

CDR3nt: TGTGCCAGCAGCCAGGGCGGTCGTTCGGCCAACGTCCTGACTTTC
CDR3aa: CASSQGGRSANVLTF
d_gene: -
j_gene: TRBJ2-6
abundance: -
v_gene: TRBV11-3

CDR3nt: TGTGCCAGCAGTAACGACGACAGGGGCTGGGGCTACACCTTC
CDR3aa: CASSNDDRGWGYTF
d_gene: TRBD1
j_gene: TRBJ1-2
abundance: -
v_gene: TRBV2

CDR3nt: TGTGCCAGCAGTCAACAGGGCTGGGGGACTGAAGCTTTCTTT
CDR3aa: CASSQQGWGTEAFF
d_gene: -
j_gene: TRBJ1-1
abundance: once
v_gene: TRBV6-5

CDR3nt: TGTGCCAGCAGTGACGGCATCTATGCCAAAAACATTCAGTACTTC
CDR3aa: CASSDGIYAKNIQYF
d_gene: -
j_gene: TRBJ2-4
abundance: -
v_gene: TRBV6-1

CDR3nt: TGTGCCAGCAGCCATAGCGGGGGGGCCGGAGAGACCCAGTACTTC
CDR3aa: CASSHSGGAGETQYF
d_gene: TRBD2
j_gene: TRBJ2-5
abundance: -
v_gene: TRBV7-6

CDR3nt: TGTGCCAGCAGCGTAGGACTAGCGGGAACCCCAGCAGATACGCAGTATTTT
CDR3aa: CASSVGLAGTPADTQYF
d_gene: TRBD2
j_gene: TRBJ2-3
abundance: -
v_gene: TRBV9

CDR3nt: TGTGCCACCAGTGATCCCCGGGAAGGTCGACCCTATGGCTACACCTTC
CDR3aa: CATSDPREGRPYGYTF
d_gene: -
j_gene: TRBJ1-2
abundance: -
v_gene: TRBV24-1

CDR3nt: TGTGCCAGCAGCCCTCGGAAGAACTATGGCTACACCTTC
CDR3aa: CASSPRKNYGYTF
d_gene: -
j_gene: TRBJ1-2
abundance: -
v_gene: TRBV3-1/TRBV3-2

CDR3nt: TGTGCCAGCCGTGGCAGGGGGCTTATCGTCCACAATGAGCAGTTCTTC
CDR3aa: CASRGRGLIVHNEQFF
d_gene: TRBD1
j_gene: TRBJ2-1
abundance: -
v_gene: TRBV2

CDR3nt: TGTGCCAGCAGCGTAGGGGTCAGTTCAACTAATGAAAAACTGTTTTTT
CDR3aa: CASSVGVSSTNEKLFF
d_gene: -
j_gene: TRBJ1-4
abundance: -
v_gene: TRBV9

CDR3nt: TGCGCCAGCAGCTGGAACGCTAGGGCGGATACGCAGTATTTT
CDR3aa: CASSWNARADTQYF
d_gene: -
j_gene: TRBJ2-3
abundance: -
v_gene: TRBV5-1

CDR3nt: TGTGCCAGTAATAAGGGGCACACTGAAGCTTTCTTT
CDR3aa: CASNKGHTEAFF
d_gene: -
j_gene: TRBJ1-1
abundance: -
v_gene: TRBV19

CDR3nt: TGCGCCAGCAGCTTGGAGACAGCCTATGGCTACACCTTC
CDR3aa: CASSLETAYGYTF
d_gene: -
j_gene: TRBJ1-2
abundance: once
v_gene: TRBV5-1

CDR3nt: TGTGCCAGCAGCGATATGGGCATCAATAATGAAAAACTGTTTTTT
CDR3aa: CASSDMGINNEKLFF
d_gene: -
j_gene: TRBJ1-4
abundance: -
v_gene: TRBV4-2

CDR3nt: TGTGCCAGCAGTTTTTTAACCGCTAACTATGGCTACACCTTC
CDR3aa: CASSFLTANYGYTF
d_gene: -
j_gene: TRBJ1-2
abundance: -
v_gene: TRBV28

CDR3nt: TGTGCCAGCAGTTACTCGATAAGCAGGTTGGAAGCTTTCTTT
CDR3aa: CASSYSISRLEAFF
d_gene: -
j_gene: TRBJ1-1
abundance: -
v_gene: TRBV6-5

CDR3nt: TGTGCCAGCAGCTCGTCCGGGCGGGTGTTCTCCCTGAACACTGAAGCTTTCTTT
CDR3aa: CASSSSGRVFSLNTEAFF
d_gene: -
j_gene: TRBJ1-1
abundance: -
v_gene: TRBV7-9

CDR3nt: TGTGCCAGCAGCCGACAGTCCTACGAGCAGTACTTC
CDR3aa: CASSRQSYEQYF
d_gene: -
j_gene: TRBJ2-7
abundance: -
v_gene: TRBV12-3/TRBV12-4

CDR3nt: TGTGCCAGTAGTTTCCGGACAGGGTCCTATGGCTACACCTTC
CDR3aa: CASSFRTGSYGYTF
d_gene: TRBD1
j_gene: TRBJ1-2
abundance: -
v_gene: TRBV19

CDR3nt: TGTGCCAGCAGCCAAGGTGGCAGTATAACCTACGAGCAGTACTTC
CDR3aa: CASSQGGSITYEQYF
d_gene: -
j_gene: TRBJ2-7
abundance: -
v_gene: TRBV4-2

CDR3nt: TGCGCCAGCAGCTTGGCTCGACTAGGTAAAGAGACCCAGTACTTC
CDR3aa: CASSLARLGKETQYF
d_gene: -
j_gene: TRBJ2-5
abundance: -
v_gene: TRBV5-1

CDR3nt: TGTGCCAGCAGCCAAGATTCGGCTAGGTTAAACAATGAGCAGTTCTTC
CDR3aa: CASSQDSARLNNEQFF
d_gene: -
j_gene: TRBJ2-1
abundance: -
v_gene: TRBV4-2